This T cell receptor beta chain was obtained from a study of cytomegalovirus exposure and HLA in healthy donors (dated by TCRdb to 2015 to 2018). About the investigation overall: According to an earlier analysis of around 600 of the donors, about 180 million T cells yielded 117 million unique TCR beta sequences and around 280 Gb of sequence data. Roughly 320 gigabases of sequencing data and around 80 million unique TCR sequences made up an early release that covered approximately 620 HLA-typed donors. Of the approximately 400 genotyped donors, 65% to 90% were placed in the genetic ancestry cluster associated with self-reported Caucasian donors. The study aimed to test whether cataloging public T cell receptors could reveal signatures of past pathogen exposure. The study profiled the T cell repertoires of under 850 subjects by immunosequencing and related them to cytomegalovirus serostatus. A separate validation cohort of over 95 different subjects was used in addition to the approximately 670-subject first cohort. High-throughput TCR immunosequencing, statistical association of individual TCRs with disease status, and machine learning were combined to predict cytomegalovirus infection status. In a later analysis, previously published TCR beta repertoires from about 670 donors were re-analyzed and high-resolution HLA genotyping was added so that TCR occurrence patterns could be studied. Rather than using new phenotypic data, the later analysis identified candidate immune exposures from TCR beta sequences and from how often those sequences occurred across donors. An earlier analysis of around 640 of the donors used high-throughput TCR beta sequencing to judge whether each TCR beta V gene segment behaved as functional or pseudogenic. Donor age, sex, ethnicity and CMV serostatus were compiled alongside the repertoire data. A later genetic analysis used genome-wide SNP genotypes for about 65% of the roughly 670 donors, treating that subset as a discovery cohort. All discovery cohort repertoires had been generated on a single sequencing platform. HLA typing included class I and class II loci at four-digit resolution. The number of donors typed differed by locus, with 629-630 for A, B, C, DRB1 and DQB1, around 500 for DQA1, 600 to 610 for DPA1, and approximately 470 for DPB1. Several DR-DQ haplotypes were treated as single units for association and clustering because of strong linkage in the cohort. Among about 390 genotyped donors of the cohort, an average of around 240,000 unique TCR beta nucleotide sequences were sequenced per donor, around 20% of them non-productive.

Via the germline V gene (reference sequence), CDR1 is GTSNPN and CDR2 SVGIG. From the cysteine up to the phenylalanine, the CDR3 has a length of 14 residues. The entry retains the CDR3 DNA only, 42 bases that are in frame from base 1. At the junction V is shortened by 2 bases and J by 4 bases, with 12 bases in between. What the work shows at the level of the full study, not this receptor alone: It was suggested by the authors that the approach could potentially be generalized to other disease states and immunological phenotypes. Because the 87-base-pair reads could not distinguish some IMGT-functional V segments, including TRBV6-2 and TRBV6-3, those segments were excluded. Only TCR beta chains were sequenced in this cohort, and the absence of alpha or paired-chain data limited detectable features. A further reported finding was that TCR beta sequences accurately predicted the HLA-A and HLA-B alleles for most subjects in the first cohort. A later analysis found that HLA-associated TCR beta chains were more clonally expanded and had lower generation probabilities than equally common non-associated chains. The classifier was reported to diagnose cytomegalovirus status with high specificity and sensitivity in both the original and validation cohorts. In vitro tests confirmed that a few of the cytomegalovirus-associated TCR beta chains recognize cytomegalovirus antigens. In a later analysis, TCR association rates were found to vary across HLA loci, with the most associated TCRs seen for DRB1 alleles and the fewest for HLA-C alleles. A total of 150 to 200 TCR beta chains were listed by the study as associated with cytomegalovirus. According to a later analysis, parvovirus B19, influenza, CMV and Epstein-Barr virus appeared linked to several top co-occurrence clusters. The sequencing pipeline was judged likely to have produced a cluster of highly shared sequence variants as a technical artifact. According to a later analysis, most CMV-associated TCR beta chains appeared to be HLA-restricted, and the HLA associations seemed to be driven largely by CMV exposure. Presence/absence analyses assumed roughly uniform sequencing depth across donors, an assumption that may not hold. An association between a missense DCLRE1C variant and V-gene and J-gene trimming of TCR beta chains was found in a later genetic analysis and replicated in an independent cohort. Compared with the 666-donor mean, donors in an Asian-associated ancestry cluster had fewer N-insertions in productive TCRs, according to a later genetic analysis. HLA typing was unavailable for some donors at each locus, so association tests used only the typed subset. Some 15 rarely observed V segments, including chromosome 9 orphons, were excluded from the earlier analysis of about 600 of the donors because counts were too low. When HLA alleles, especially DR and DQ, strongly co-occurred, attributing TCR associations to individual alleles was difficult. Most TCR sequences were observed very rarely across donors, whereas some public TCRs were present in many individuals. Linkage disequilibrium might explain the correlated functional status among segregating V segments, but an unknown experimental factor could not be ruled out. An earlier analysis of 587 of the donors showed that most TCR beta V segments appeared in productive rearrangements either about 87% or about 30% of the time, which broadly matched IMGT annotations. Specific HLA alleles were associated with 16,951 TCR beta sequences at a false discovery rate of 0.05 in a later analysis. For the cohort, immune exposure information was limited to CMV serostatus.

The library was built by means of the immunoSEQ multiplex PCR assay. The multiplex PCR relied on a mix of 60 forward primers for TCR Vbeta segments and 13 reverse primers for TCR Jbeta segments. Amplification of the CDR3 region of rearranged TCR beta genes was performed with a multiplex PCR assay on genomic DNA. Amplified TCR beta libraries were sequenced as 87-base-pair reads on the Illumina HiSeq System. The study's processing was this. Across the 500 to 750 repertoires, a later analysis counted roughly 77 million unique TCR beta chains, some 11 million of which were shared by at least two donors. A nearest-neighbor algorithm error-corrected the raw reads and collapsed the reads into unique sequences, merging closely related sequences to remove PCR and sequencing errors. V, D and J gene segments were assigned by aligning CDR3 sequences to IMGT reference sequences. For a sequence to be retained, a match of at least six nucleotides was required to both a V gene segment and a J gene segment. Rearrangements were called productive when the CDR3 lacked stop codons and stayed in frame with V and J; all others were non-productive. Following IMGT convention, CDR3 was defined as the stretch from the second conserved V-encoded cysteine up to the conserved J-encoded phenylalanine. In an earlier analysis of around 570 of the donors, sequences lacking an unambiguous match to a single V gene segment were excluded. An earlier analysis of fewer than 750 of the donors classified V segments as functional when productive rearrangements were above 56.7% and as segregating when the standard deviation between donors was above 5%. A statistical classification framework was built to diagnose cytomegalovirus status from the catalog of TCR beta chain sequences. In a later analysis, V and J genes were assigned by comparing TCR nucleotide sequences against IMGT/GENE-DB human TR gene sequences. The TCRdist pipeline was used in a later analysis to assign CDR3 sequences and most-parsimonious VDJ recombination scenarios. In a later analysis, each TCR beta chain was defined by its CDR3 amino acid sequence together with its V-gene family, and reads without a unique V-gene family were excluded. A later analysis removed 592 highly shared, low-generation-probability nucleotide sequences to deal with suspected cross-contamination and a sequencing artifact. A later analysis calculated a clonal expansion index for each public chain from normalized within-repertoire ranks of inferred template counts. Generation probabilities in a later analysis came from a VDJ recombination model fitted to out-of-frame rearrangements, and those results were checked against IGoR. A later analysis scored TCR-TCR, TCR-HLA and TCR-CMV co-occurrence with hypergeometric tests, applying a repertoire-size bias correction to TCR pairs. In a later analysis, false discovery rates were estimated by permuting HLA or CMV assignments 20 times. In a later analysis, co-occurring TCRs were grouped using DBSCAN, with TCRdist sequence similarity added in when clustering inside HLA-allele-positive subsets. Co-occurrence clustering excluded repertoires with fewer than 30,000 or more than 120,000 public chains, plus five with anomalous nucleotide sharing. TCRdb re-hosts the immuneACCESS table, in-frame sequences only. Its copies lack some clones; in the studies checked, an unresolved V gene accounts for under half of them, and the cause for the rest is not known. V, J and clone size were drawn from that table, and D and trimming were deduced from the DNA. The sample table holds around 220,000 clones, of which roughly 79% were seen once. Of the sample, 1.5% to 2% is held by the ten largest clones.

The cohort comprised several hundred healthy bone marrow donors. At the time of sampling, all cohort members were nominally healthy, though unrecorded immune exposures were likely present. The donor tested CMV seronegative and was one of the 352 seronegative cohort members. A peripheral blood sample was collected from each donor, and TCR beta sequencing was performed on peripheral blood mononuclear cells. Genomic DNA was extracted from the blood cell samples with the Qiagen DNeasy Blood Extraction Kit. Details on this clone: Its binding antigen is unknown. No much larger clone exists at a distance of one base, and base qualities are not known.

The receptor was isolated from a man aged 18 to 30 in good health and CMV-seronegative. The receptor chain draws on TRBV30 and TRBJ2-1; the D gene remains uncertain. The material sequenced was PBMCs. In nucleotide form, the sequence is TGTGCCTGGAGTTCAACTAACACGTACAATGAGCAGTTCTTC. Protein translation: CAWSSTNTYNEQFF.